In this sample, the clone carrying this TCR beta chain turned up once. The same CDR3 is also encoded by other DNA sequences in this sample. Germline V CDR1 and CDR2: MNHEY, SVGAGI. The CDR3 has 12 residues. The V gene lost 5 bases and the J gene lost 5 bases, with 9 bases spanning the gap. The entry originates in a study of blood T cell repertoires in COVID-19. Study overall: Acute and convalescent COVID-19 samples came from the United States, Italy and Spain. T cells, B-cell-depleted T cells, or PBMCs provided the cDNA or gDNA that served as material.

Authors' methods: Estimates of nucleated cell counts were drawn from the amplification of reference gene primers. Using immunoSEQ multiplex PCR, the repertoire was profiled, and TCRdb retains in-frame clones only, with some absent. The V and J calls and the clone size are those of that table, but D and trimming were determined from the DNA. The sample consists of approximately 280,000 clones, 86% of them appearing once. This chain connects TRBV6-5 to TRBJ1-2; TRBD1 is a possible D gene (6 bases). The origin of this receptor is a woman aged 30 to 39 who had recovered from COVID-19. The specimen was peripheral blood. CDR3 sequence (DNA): TGTGCCAGCAGTCAACAGGGATATGGCTACACCTTC. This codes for CASSQQGYGYTF.